A single TCR beta chain is shown here with its context. Germline values: CDR1 LGHNT, CDR2 FRNRAP. There are 16 residues in the CDR3. This table comes from immunoSEQ multiplex PCR, and its TCRdb copy is limited to in-frame clones, with some not included. The profile shows some 140,000 clones, roughly four fifths of them singletons. These data are taken from a study of blood T cell repertoires in COVID-19. Study in general: Donors in the United States, Italy and Spain gave samples during acute or convalescent COVID-19.

Participant ages covered roughly 18 to 89 years across 24 US areas. Input material: PBMCs or T cells enriched from blood (not recorded which). The V gene is TRBV12-5, the J gene TRBJ2-1; 13 nucleotides agree with TRBD2. The clonotype comes from a man aged 30 to 39 who had recovered from COVID-19. CDR3 sequence (DNA): TGTGCCCAGGGGACTAGCGGGGACATCATCAACAATGAGCAGTTCTTC. It specifies CAQGTSGDIINNEQFF.